This entry lists 25 T cell receptor beta chains sequenced from one sample in a study of cytomegalovirus exposure and HLA in healthy donors (dated by TCRdb to 2016 to 2017). Receptor amplification or capture employed the immunoSEQ multiplex PCR assay. The table comes from immuneACCESS by way of TCRdb, which keeps in-frame sequences with V and J called. Part of the clones is missing from these tables; in studies checked, under half for an unresolved V gene and the rest for unknown reasons. The sample yields tens of thousands of clones; approximately 90% were counted once. The ten largest account for 3% to 4% of the sample. Input material: PBMCs. These receptors were collected from a woman younger than 30 in good health and CMV-seropositive.

The chain links TRBV5-1 to TRBJ1-2; unclear D gene. This CDR3 region has 15 residues. CDR1 SGHRS and CDR2 YFSETQ come from the germline V gene. Trimming removed 4 bases at V and 4 bases at J, with 17 bases between. This chain's CDR3 is CASSGEDLALYGYTF. CDR3 nucleotides: TGCGCCAGCAGCGGGGAGGACCTGGCCCTCTATGGCTACACCTTC.

The J gene is TRBJ2-7, the V gene TRBV29-1; D is possibly TRBD2 (10 bases). The germline gives CDR1 SQVTM, CDR2 ANQGSEA. This CDR3 region has 21 residues. Trimming took off 3 bases at V and 3 bases at J, with 36 bases between the two ends. The CDR3 protein is CSVEPRGQGLWQPSGSYEQYF. The CDR3 region has the DNA TGCAGCGTTGAGCCCAGGGGACAGGGATTGTGGCAGCCTAGCGGGAGCTACGAGCAGTACTTC.

The V call is TRBV7-8, the J call TRBJ1-1; 7 bases agree with TRBD1. The CDR3 length is 12 residues. V gave up 1 base and J gave up 11 bases; unmatched junction bases: 4. Germline V gene data show CDR1 as SGHVS and CDR2 as FQNEAQ. The CDR3 reads CASSLGSGGAFF. As DNA, the CDR3 is TGTGCCAGCAGCTTAGGCTCAGGGGGTGCTTTCTTT.

The V and J genes are TRBV7-6 and TRBJ2-3; 10 bases match TRBD1. There are 16 residues in the CDR3. Losses at the gene ends were 5 bases for V and 2 bases for J; bases not matched to a gene: 7. CDR1 SGHVS and CDR2 FNYEAQ come from the germline V gene. In nucleotides, the CDR3 is TGTGCCAGCAGCCTAGGGACAGGGGTGAACACAGATACGCAGTATTTT. Encoded protein: CASSLGTGVNTDTQYF.

The chain uses TRBV11-2 and TRBJ2-7; D may be TRBD1 (7 bases). With 5 bases removed from V and 5 bases from J, the gap between germline ends came to 10 bases. Germline CDR1 and CDR2: SGHAT and FQNNGV. CDR3 length: 12 residues. The CDR3 DNA reads TGTGCCAGCAGCCAGGGGGGTGACGAGCAGTACTTC. Translating it yields CASSQGGDEQYF.

This clone came up a few times. The chain uses TRBV6-1 and TRBJ2-7; the D gene is possibly TRBD1 (7 bases). Trimming shortened V by 1 base and J by 6 bases, and 19 bases separated the two germline ends. This CDR3 comprises 16 residues. CDR1 and CDR2 from the germline V gene are MNHNS and SASEGT. The CDR3 DNA follows: TGTGCCAGCAGTGAAGGTGTTGGAGGGGGCCCTGGCGAGCAGTACTTC. It encodes CASSEGVGGGPGEQYF.

The V call is TRBV27, the J call TRBJ2-7, with D possibly being TRBD1 (5 bases). Trimming removed 4 bases from V and 5 bases from J, with 15 bases in between. CDR3 length: 14 amino acids. The germline V gene encodes CDR1 MNHEY and CDR2 SMNVEV (reference sequence). The CDR3 loop is CASSYIDSRDEQYF. The DNA for the CDR3 is TGTGCCAGCAGTTATATCGACAGTAGGGACGAGCAGTACTTC.

The J gene is TRBJ2-7, the V gene TRBV2, with 9 bases identical to TRBD1. The ends lost 6 bases at V and 4 bases at J; junction bases unmatched: 13. The CDR3 loop spans 16 amino acids. The germline CDR1 and CDR2 sequences are SNHLY and FYNNEI. CDR3 amino acids: CASRKKAGTGLYEQYF. CDR3 sequence (DNA): TGTGCCAGCAGGAAAAAAGCCGGGACAGGGCTGTACGAGCAGTACTTC.

The chain couples TRBV9 to TRBJ1-4, with D possibly being TRBD1 (6 bases). V was pared by 3 bases and J by 2 bases, with 11 bases between. Germline values: CDR1 SGDLS, CDR2 YYNGEE. This CDR3 is 15 amino acids long. The CDR3: CASSDSTGTNEKLFF. CDR3 nucleotides: TGTGCCAGCAGCGACTCCACAGGGACTAATGAAAAACTGTTTTTT.

This chain connects TRBV10-3 to TRBJ2-7, with D unresolved. The CDR3 consists of 15 residues. Trimming took 5 bases from V and 2 from J, leaving 16 bases between them. The V gene's germline CDR1 is ENHRY and CDR2 SYGVKD. The CDR3 spells CAISPGFGQTYEQYF. The CDR3 DNA follows: TGTGCCATCAGTCCAGGTTTCGGCCAAACCTACGAGCAGTACTTC.

This clone was seen a single time. The rearrangement joins TRBV10-3 to TRBJ2-5, with D maybe TRBD2 (5 bases). Germline lookup yields CDR1 ENHRY and CDR2 SYGVKD. The V end was cut by 11 bases, the J end by 5 bases, with 12 bases between. The CDR3 length is 11 residues. CDR3 coding DNA: TGTGCCTCTCTCGGGGAGGAGACCCAGTACTTC. Translated, it gives CASLGEETQYF.

CDR3 sequence: CASSQERGHYGYTF. CDR3 sequence (DNA): TGTGCCAGCAGCCAAGAGAGAGGGCACTATGGCTACACCTTC. The genes are TRBV4-2 and TRBJ1-2, with D unclear. Germline values: CDR1 LGHNA, CDR2 YNFKEQ. The CDR3 has 14 residues. Trimming shortened V by 0 bases and J by 3 bases, and 8 bases separated the two germline ends.

The chain has TRBV30 and TRBJ2-7; D uncertain. Trimming pared 1 base from V and 4 bases from J, leaving 8 bases between. CDR1 is GTSNPN, CDR2 SVGIG, per germline (reference sequence). The CDR3 contains 12 residues. This CDR3 is CAWSDTDYEQYF. The CDR3 nucleotides are TGTGCCTGGAGTGATACAGATTACGAGCAGTACTTC.

V gene TRBV30 combines with J gene TRBJ1-4; D uncertain. CDR3 length: 12 residues. Per germline, CDR1 GTSNPN and CDR2 SVGIG (reference sequence). Trimming took off 0 bases at V and 14 bases at J, with 13 bases between the two ends. The CDR3 bases are TGTGCCTGGAGTGTAGGCGGCCATGAGCTGTTTTTT. It specifies CAWSVGGHELFF.

This chain links TRBV2 with TRBJ1-3; tentatively, D is TRBD1 (6 bases). The CDR3 spans 15 residues. V shed 8 bases and J shed 3 bases, with 17 bases lying between them. Germline V gene data show CDR1 as SNHLY and CDR2 as FYNNEI. In DNA form, the CDR3 reads TGTGCCAGCTTCACCGCACAGGGCGGTGGAAACACCATATATTTT. It translates to CASFTAQGGGNTIYF. The full variable domain, completed using reference TRBV2 and TRBJ1-3, is EPEVTQTPSHQVTQMGQEVILRCVPISNHLYFYWYRQILGQKVEFLVSFYNNEISEKSEIFDDQFSVERPDGSNFTLKIRSTKLEDSAMYFCASFTAQGGGNTIYFGEGSWLTVV.

The chain carries TRBV2 and TRBJ2-3, with D perhaps TRBD2 (5 bases). CDR3 length: 12 residues. Germline V lookup: CDR1 SNHLY, CDR2 FYNNEI. The CDR3 sequence: CASGYGTDTQYF. Written as DNA, the CDR3 is TGTGCTTCGGGGTATGGTACAGATACGCAGTATTTT.

This chain connects TRBV10-3 to TRBJ2-4; 10 nucleotides agree with TRBD2. This CDR3 contains 15 residues. V shed 3 bases, J shed 6 bases, and the junction held 5 bases outside the gene matches. Germline CDR1 reads ENHRY; CDR2 reads SYGVKD. The CDR3: CAISDGTSDGNIQYF. In DNA, the CDR3 is TGTGCCATCAGTGACGGGACTAGCGACGGAAACATTCAGTACTTC.

The gene calls are TRBV9 and TRBJ2-1; maybe TRBD2 (6 bases). The germline V and J ends were trimmed by 5 bases and 8 bases, with 14 bases remaining between them. Per the germline V gene, CDR1 is SGDLS and CDR2 is YYNGEE. The CDR3 contains 13 residues. CDR3 in DNA: TGTGCCAGCAGAGCCGAAACTAGCTATGAGCAGTTCTTC. It is translated as CASRAETSYEQFF.

The chain combines TRBV7-8 with TRBJ1-1; D perhaps matches TRBD1 (6 bases). Germline V gene lookup returns CDR1 SGHVS and CDR2 FQNEAQ. The V end was cut by 3 bases, the J end by 8 bases, with 16 bases between. This CDR3 has 14 residues. The CDR3 DNA sequence: TGTGCCAGCAGCTTGGGGGGGACAAATTCCGAAGCTTTCTTT. Translating it yields CASSLGGTNSEAFF.

This clone was seen just once. The chain uses TRBV19 and TRBJ1-2, with D maybe TRBD1 (5 bases). V was shortened by 6 bases and J by 8 bases, with 19 bases between the two germline ends. CDR1 LNHDA and CDR2 SQIVND come from the germline V gene (reference sequence). The CDR3 consists of 14 residues. CDR3 nucleotide sequence: TGTGCCAGTAGCTCCGACAGAATGGTTTTGGGCTACACCTTC. It is translated as CASSSDRMVLGYTF.

CDR3 sequence: CAWSVRTGQYF. CDR3 bases: TGTGCCTGGAGTGTACGAACGGGGCAGTACTTC. V gene TRBV30 combines with J gene TRBJ2-7; D is ambiguous. CDR1 is GTSNPN and CDR2 is SVGIG in the germline V gene (reference sequence). The CDR3 consists of 11 residues. V was clipped by 0 bases and J by 9 bases, with 9 bases between them.

The rearrangement links TRBV30 to TRBJ2-4, with a weak D call TRBD2 (6 bases). CDR1 and CDR2 (germline): GTSNPN, SVGIG (reference sequence). Trimming shortened V by 4 bases and J by 0 bases, and 10 bases separated the two germline ends. This CDR3 spans 14 amino acids. CDR3 sequence reads: CAWNGGSAKNIQYF. DNA of the CDR3: TGTGCCTGGAACGGGGGATCAGCCAAAAACATTCAGTACTTC. The variable domain in full, completed from reference TRBV30 and TRBJ2-4, reads SQTIHQWPATLVQPVGSPLSLECTVEGTSNPNLYWYRQAAGRGLQLLFYSVGIGQISSEVPQNLSASRPQDRQFILSSKKLLLSDSGFYLCAWNGGSAKNIQYFGAGTRLSVL.

This clone was counted once. V usage is TRBV6-5 and J usage is TRBJ1-4; 8 bases are a match to TRBD1. The CDR3 is 15 residues long. The V and J ends lost 6 bases and 3 bases, in that order; junction bases with no gene match: 6. From germline, CDR1 is MNHEY and CDR2 SVGAGI. The CDR3 region is CASSRQGLANEKLFF. CDR3 coding DNA: TGTGCCAGCAGCCGACAGGGGTTGGCTAATGAAAAACTGTTTTTT.

The V call is TRBV4-1, the J call TRBJ2-5; TRBD1 is a possible D gene (6 bases). Germline lookup yields CDR1 MGHRA and CDR2 YSYEKL. The CDR3 is 17 amino acids. Trimming took 0 bases from V and 5 from J, leaving 19 bases between them. The CDR3 DNA reads TGCGCCAGCAGCCAAGACGCTTCTAGCAGGGGTAGGGAGACCCAGTACTTC. Protein: CASSQDASSRGRETQYF.

The chain employs TRBV6-5 and TRBJ1-1; D may be TRBD1 (5 bases). V was pared by 2 bases and J by 11 bases, with 15 bases between. The CDR3 consists of 13 residues. Germline loops: CDR1 MNHEY, CDR2 SVGAGI. The DNA for the CDR3 is TGTGCCAGCAGTTACCGGGTGACAGCGCGCGCTTTCTTT. Amino acid sequence: CASSYRVTARAFF.